These T cell receptor beta chains were read from a single sample in a study of TIL therapy for anti-PD-1-resistant metastatic lung cancer. Only in-frame clones appear in the TCRdb table, and some are missing; sequencing was by immunoSEQ multiplex PCR. The table shows just over 45,000 clones, with around 80% occurring only once. Sequences were derived from blood, sampled at baseline. The receptors shown here come from a man between 65 and 85 years old with non-small cell lung cancer. The CDR3 runs from the conserved cysteine through the conserved F or W. Fields, in order: V gene, J gene, D gene, clone size, CDR3 DNA, CDR3 protein. The D gene is left open where the match is weak. Clone size is not always given. Where it is, it says once, few, many or a class for expanded clones.

V: TRBV6-4; J: TRBJ2-1; D: .; size: .; DNA: TGTGCCAGCAGTGACTCTGTAGGGAGCTCCTACAATGAGCAGTTCTTC; CDR3: CASSDSVGSSYNEQFF
V: TRBV28; J: TRBJ2-3; D: TRBD2; size: .; DNA: TGTGCCAGCAGTTCGAGCGGGAGTGTCCCAGATACGCAGTATTTT; CDR3: CASSSSGSVPDTQYF
V: TRBV5-6; J: TRBJ2-3; D: .; size: .; DNA: TGTGCCAGCAGCCGAACAGGGAGTGGAGCAGATACGCAGTATTTT; CDR3: CASSRTGSGADTQYF
V: TRBV27; J: TRBJ1-5; D: .; size: .; DNA: TGTGCCAGCAGTACGGACGGCTACAATCAGCCCCAGCATTTT; CDR3: CASSTDGYNQPQHF
V: TRBV2; J: TRBJ2-5; D: .; size: .; DNA: TGTGCCAGCAGTGTAGGTCTGTCGACCCAGTACTTC; CDR3: CASSVGLSTQYF
V: TRBV29-1; J: TRBJ2-3; D: TRBD2; size: .; DNA: TGCAGTAGGCGGGGGAGCACAGATACGCAGTATTTT; CDR3: CSRRGSTDTQYF
V: TRBV11-3; J: TRBJ2-2; D: .; size: .; DNA: TGTGCCAGCAGCTCGACTATCAACACCGGGGAGCTGTTTTTT; CDR3: CASSSTINTGELFF
V: TRBV11-3; J: TRBJ2-2; D: TRBD2; size: .; DNA: TGTGCCAGCAGCGTAGGGACTAGAGGGGAGCTGTTTTTT; CDR3: CASSVGTRGELFF
V: TRBV18; J: TRBJ1-5; D: TRBD1; size: .; DNA: TGTGCCAGCTCACGCTCCGGGACAGGGGATGAGCCCCAGCATTTT; CDR3: CASSRSGTGDEPQHF
V: TRBV6-5; J: TRBJ2-1; D: .; size: once; DNA: TGTGCCAGCAGTTACCTCGGCGCCTACAATGAGCAGTTCTTC; CDR3: CASSYLGAYNEQFF
V: TRBV20-1; J: TRBJ2-5; D: .; size: .; DNA: TGCAGTGCGAAGGGGGAGACCCAGTACTTC; CDR3: CSAKGETQYF
V: TRBV6-1; J: TRBJ1-2; D: TRBD1; size: once; DNA: TGTGCCAGCAGGCAGGGGGCCCTGGGCTACACCTTC; CDR3: CASRQGALGYTF
V: TRBV6-1; J: TRBJ1-1; D: TRBD1; size: .; DNA: TGTGCCAGCAGTAAGACAGGGGGCGAGGTTGAAGCTTTCTTT; CDR3: CASSKTGGEVEAFF
V: TRBV21-1; J: TRBJ2-1; D: .; size: .; DNA: TGTGCCAGCAGCAAACTAGGGAGGAATGAGCAGTTCTTC; CDR3: CASSKLGRNEQFF
V: TRBV7-9; J: TRBJ2-7; D: TRBD1; size: few; DNA: TGTGCCAGCAGCTTAGTTTGGACAGGGAGCTCCTACGAGCAGTACTTC; CDR3: CASSLVWTGSSYEQYF
V: TRBV28; J: TRBJ1-2; D: TRBD1; size: .; DNA: TGTGCCAGCAGTTTAATTCCCCCAGGGGGCCGTAACTATGGCTACACCTTC; CDR3: CASSLIPPGGRNYGYTF
V: TRBV28; J: TRBJ1-1; D: TRBD1; size: .; DNA: TGTGCCAGCAGTCCGGGACAGACGAACACTGAAGCTTTCTTT; CDR3: CASSPGQTNTEAFF
V: TRBV11-3; J: TRBJ2-3; D: TRBD2; size: .; DNA: TGTGCCAGCAGCTTAGGGACTAGCGGCAGAAGCACAGATACGCAGTATTTT; CDR3: CASSLGTSGRSTDTQYF
V: TRBV7-9; J: TRBJ1-1; D: .; size: .; DNA: TGTGCCAGCAGCTTAGAAGCAGCGAACACTGAAGCTTTCTTT; CDR3: CASSLEAANTEAFF
V: TRBV7-2; J: TRBJ2-5; D: .; size: .; DNA: TGTGCCAGCAGCTTCGGTCATAACCAAGAGACCCAGTACTTC; CDR3: CASSFGHNQETQYF
V: TRBV18; J: TRBJ2-5; D: TRBD2; size: .; DNA: TGTGCCAGCTCAGGGACTAGCAGGGAGACCCAGTACTTC; CDR3: CASSGTSRETQYF
V: TRBV5-1; J: TRBJ2-7; D: .; size: once; DNA: TGCGCCAGCAGCTTGTTGACGAGGGACTACGAGCAGTACTTC; CDR3: CASSLLTRDYEQYF
V: TRBV5-4; J: TRBJ2-3; D: TRBD2; size: .; DNA: TGTGCCAGCAGCCCGACTAGCGGGGGGGGCACAGATACGCAGTATTTT; CDR3: CASSPTSGGGTDTQYF
V: TRBV6-1; J: TRBJ2-7; D: .; size: .; DNA: TGTGCCAGCAGTTCCCCCTACGAGCAGTACTTC; CDR3: CASSSPYEQYF
V: TRBV28; J: TRBJ1-2; D: .; size: .; DNA: TGTGCCAGCAGTTTATTAGCTTACTATGGCTACACCTTC; CDR3: CASSLLAYYGYTF
V: TRBV28; J: TRBJ2-7; D: .; size: .; DNA: TGTGCCAGCAGTAGAGAACAGGGGGGGGTGTCCTACGAGCAGTACTTC; CDR3: CASSREQGGVSYEQYF
V: TRBV29-1; J: TRBJ2-7; D: TRBD1; size: .; DNA: TGCAGCGTCCCGGGACAGAACTACGAGCAGTACTTC; CDR3: CSVPGQNYEQYF
V: TRBV6-6; J: TRBJ2-7; D: .; size: .; DNA: TGTGCCAGCAGTACTCGGACAGAGCAGTACTTC; CDR3: CASSTRTEQYF
V: TRBV14; J: TRBJ2-7; D: .; size: .; DNA: TGTGCCAGCAGCCAAGATATAGACAGCTCCTACGAGCAGTACTTC; CDR3: CASSQDIDSSYEQYF
V: TRBV27; J: TRBJ2-7; D: TRBD2; size: medium-sized; DNA: TGTGCCAGCAGTCAGCCCGGGGGGGAGCAGTACTTC; CDR3: CASSQPGGEQYF
V: TRBV4-3; J: TRBJ2-3; D: .; size: .; DNA: TGCGCCAGCAGCCAAAAAGGATACACCGATACGCAGTATTTT; CDR3: CASSQKGYTDTQYF
V: TRBV5-1; J: TRBJ2-5; D: TRBD1; size: once; DNA: TGCGCCAGCAGCCTTAGCAACAGGGGTCCCCAAGAGACCCAGTACTTC; CDR3: CASSLSNRGPQETQYF
V: TRBV7-9; J: TRBJ2-3; D: .; size: .; DNA: TGTGCCAGCAGCCCCCTAGGGGTCGGCACAGATACGCAGTATTTT; CDR3: CASSPLGVGTDTQYF
V: TRBV6-5; J: TRBJ1-2; D: .; size: .; DNA: TGTGCCAGCAGTTACTCGAACGCAGGGTATGGCTACACCTTC; CDR3: CASSYSNAGYGYTF
V: TRBV28; J: TRBJ2-1; D: .; size: .; DNA: TGTGCCAGCAGTTCCCCTGGGACACTAGCCTACAATGAGCAGTTCTTC; CDR3: CASSSPGTLAYNEQFF
V: TRBV7-6; J: TRBJ1-1; D: .; size: few; DNA: TGTGCCAGCAGCTTAAGGGGTAACACTGAAGCTTTCTTT; CDR3: CASSLRGNTEAFF
V: TRBV6-5; J: TRBJ2-3; D: TRBD2; size: .; DNA: TGTGCCACCGCACTAGCGGGAGTCACAGATACGCAGTATTTT; CDR3: CATALAGVTDTQYF
V: TRBV6-5; J: TRBJ2-7; D: TRBD1; size: .; DNA: TGTGCCAGCAGAGCATACCAGGGGGCGCTTTACGAGCAGTACTTC; CDR3: CASRAYQGALYEQYF
V: TRBV5-1; J: TRBJ2-3; D: TRBD2; size: once; DNA: TGCGCCAGCAGCCCCCGGACTAGCGGGAGGGATAGCACAGATACGCAGTATTTT; CDR3: CASSPRTSGRDSTDTQYF
V: TRBV28; J: TRBJ2-7; D: TRBD2; size: .; DNA: TGTGCCAGCAGCGGGACTAGCGGGAGAGCAATCTACGAGCAGTACTTC; CDR3: CASSGTSGRAIYEQYF
V: TRBV6-6; J: TRBJ1-2; D: TRBD1; size: once; DNA: TGTGCCAGCAGTTACGAGGGACAGGGATCGAGAGGCTACACCTTC; CDR3: CASSYEGQGSRGYTF
V: TRBV7-2; J: TRBJ2-3; D: .; size: .; DNA: TGTGCCAGCAGCTTTTTTCCCGATACGCAGTATTTT; CDR3: CASSFFPDTQYF
V: TRBV7-6; J: TRBJ2-1; D: TRBD1; size: .; DNA: TGTGCCAGCAGCTTAGCACAGACAGGGTTTGGGCGCAATGAGCAGTTCTTC; CDR3: CASSLAQTGFGRNEQFF
V: TRBV19; J: TRBJ1-1; D: .; size: .; DNA: TGTGCCAGTAGCGGACAGCTCCTCACTGAAGCTTTCTTT; CDR3: CASSGQLLTEAFF
V: TRBV9; J: TRBJ2-1; D: .; size: .; DNA: TGTGCCAGCAGCTCTAAGTTGATCCGTGACAATGAGCAGTTCTTC; CDR3: CASSSKLIRDNEQFF